The rows below give T cell receptor beta chains drawn from one sample of a study of blood T cell repertoires in COVID-19. Here immunoSEQ multiplex PCR was the method, and the copy in TCRdb shows in-frame clones only, minus some. The sample consists of 150,000 to 200,000 clones, approximately 80% of them appearing once. Material: peripheral blood. The receptors come from a woman aged 35 to 49 with COVID-19, enrolled during active disease. Both conserved end residues are part of each CDR3. Fields, in order: V gene, J gene, CDR3 length, clone size, D gene, CDR3 protein, CDR3 DNA. D genes are given only for firm matches. Clone sizes are given selectively: once, few, many, or a class where the clone is expanded.

v_call: TRBV6-5
j_call: TRBJ1-2
cdr3_length: 16
clone_size: .
d_call: .
cdr3_aa: CASSYNPTNGAYGYTF
cdr3_nt: TGTGCCAGCAGTTACAACCCGACCAATGGGGCCTATGGCTACACCTTC

v_call: TRBV6-5
j_call: TRBJ2-7
cdr3_length: 14
clone_size: .
d_call: TRBD1
cdr3_aa: CASSNTGGPYEQYF
cdr3_nt: TGTGCCAGCAGCAACACAGGGGGCCCCTACGAGCAGTACTTC

v_call: TRBV25-1
j_call: TRBJ2-7
cdr3_length: 16
clone_size: .
d_call: TRBD1
cdr3_aa: CASSELGGLVTYEQYF
cdr3_nt: TGTGCCAGCAGTGAACTAGGGGGCTTAGTCACCTACGAGCAGTACTTC

v_call: TRBV7-2
j_call: TRBJ2-2
cdr3_length: 15
clone_size: .
d_call: TRBD2
cdr3_aa: CASSHGLADTGELFF
cdr3_nt: TGTGCCAGCAGCCACGGACTAGCAGACACCGGGGAGCTGTTTTTT

v_call: TRBV19
j_call: TRBJ1-2
cdr3_length: 15
clone_size: .
d_call: TRBD1
cdr3_aa: CASRGPRQGAYGYTF
cdr3_nt: TGTGCCAGCCGGGGGCCGAGGCAGGGGGCCTATGGCTACACCTTC

v_call: TRBV9
j_call: TRBJ2-7
cdr3_length: 18
clone_size: .
d_call: TRBD2
cdr3_aa: CASSAGLGLAGGIYEQYF
cdr3_nt: TGTGCCAGCAGCGCGGGTCTTGGACTAGCGGGAGGTATCTACGAGCAGTACTTC

v_call: TRBV7-3
j_call: TRBJ2-5
cdr3_length: 15
clone_size: .
d_call: TRBD2
cdr3_aa: CASSLGLAGYETQYF
cdr3_nt: TGTGCCAGCAGCTTAGGGCTAGCGGGTTATGAGACCCAGTACTTC

v_call: TRBV6-5
j_call: TRBJ1-2
cdr3_length: 13
clone_size: .
d_call: .
cdr3_aa: CASSYGAGWLGTF
cdr3_nt: TGTGCCAGCAGTTACGGGGCAGGATGGCTTGGCACCTTC

v_call: TRBV6-4
j_call: TRBJ1-1
cdr3_length: 14
clone_size: .
d_call: TRBD1
cdr3_aa: CASSGGDSSTEAFF
cdr3_nt: TGTGCCAGCAGTGGGGGGGACAGTTCCACTGAAGCTTTCTTT

v_call: TRBV9
j_call: TRBJ1-6
cdr3_length: 17
clone_size: .
d_call: .
cdr3_aa: CASSVDLGRSYNSPLHF
cdr3_nt: TGTGCCAGCAGCGTAGATCTGGGCCGCTCCTATAATTCACCCCTCCACTTT

v_call: TRBV9
j_call: TRBJ2-7
cdr3_length: 19
clone_size: .
d_call: TRBD2
cdr3_aa: CASSVGAMASGKISYEQYF
cdr3_nt: TGTGCCAGCAGCGTAGGCGCCATGGCTAGCGGGAAGATTAGCTACGAGCAGTACTTC

v_call: TRBV7-2
j_call: TRBJ1-1
cdr3_length: 14
clone_size: .
d_call: .
cdr3_aa: CARPPYSQNTEAFF
cdr3_nt: TGTGCCAGACCACCCTACAGCCAGAACACTGAAGCTTTCTTT

v_call: TRBV6-4
j_call: TRBJ2-5
cdr3_length: 15
clone_size: .
d_call: TRBD2
cdr3_aa: CTSSGTSGGAETQYF
cdr3_nt: TGTACCAGCAGTGGGACTAGCGGGGGGGCAGAGACCCAGTACTTC

v_call: TRBV14
j_call: TRBJ1-1
cdr3_length: 14
clone_size: few
d_call: TRBD1
cdr3_aa: CASSQDRTGILAFF
cdr3_nt: TGTGCCAGCAGCCAAGACCGGACAGGGATTTTAGCTTTCTTT